This T cell receptor (beta chain) was identified in a study of blood T cell repertoires in COVID-19 (dated by TCRdb to 2018 to 2021). Notes on the research overall: Collaborator samples came from the United States, Italy and Spain and covered acute and convalescent phases of COVID-19. HLA class I and class II types, where available, came from metadata supplied by the sample provider rather than from assay-based typing. The repertoires were released in a freely available public database intended as a resource for research on the immune response to SARS-CoV-2. The samples were drawn from the first 160 participants of the ongoing ImmuneRACE study and from under 1,500 subjects provided by 6 global collaborators. The dataset comprised deeply sampled blood TCRbeta repertoires from subjects exposed to, actively infected with, or recovered from COVID-19. The prospective study material was composed of cDNA or gDNA derived from T cells, B-cell-depleted T cells, or PBMCs. A de-identified subject ID, COVID-19 status, age in years and sex were almost always included in the sample metadata.

V gives up 6 bases and J gives up 4 bases, and the segment between their germline ends measures 13 bases. Including the terminal cysteine and phenylalanine, the CDR3 comprises 13 residues. Only the CDR3 DNA is retained, 39 bases long and in frame from the first base. Per the germline V gene, SQVTM is the CDR1 and ANQGSEA is the CDR2. The immunoSEQ Assay, a bias-controlled multiplex PCR, was used to amplify TCRbeta CDR3 regions from genomic DNA. The authors' analysis ran thus. The number of nucleated cells in each sample was estimated from the amplification of reference gene primers within the assay. To quantify the absolute abundance of each unique TCRbeta CDR3 rearrangement, sequence reads were collapsed and filtered. For each sample, productive Simpson clonality was calculated as the square root of Simpson's diversity index over productive rearrangements. The clones in this table, taken by TCRdb from immuneACCESS, are in-frame only. Not every clone is retained; where verified, under half of the shortfall comes from an unresolved V gene, and the cause of the rest is unknown. Clone size and V and J calls were adopted from that table, with D and trimming inferred from the DNA. The sample table lists about 200,000 clones, around 90% of them with a count of one. The top ten clonotypes cover approximately 2% of the sample.

Points on this clone: What antigen it recognizes has not been identified. Base quality data are lacking; no much larger clone is found one base away.

Results and caveats for the whole study, not just this receptor: The amount of clinical and demographic metadata varied by source and participant and was provided uncurated.

In the prospective study, participants were roughly 18 to 100 years old, resided in about 25 geographic areas of the United States, and were enrolled through a virtual design. In the prospective study, participants were assigned to cohorts based on the clinical history participants reported in a screening survey and a study questionnaire. ImmuneRACE Cohort 3 recovered participants were defined by two consecutive negative NP/OP PCR tests, healthcare professional clearance, or symptom resolution. Mobile phlebotomists in the prospective study collected whole blood, serum and a nasopharyngeal or oropharyngeal swab from every participant. Over a 2-month period, participants in the prospective study had the option of providing additional blood draws and questionnaires. Before DNA extraction, prospective study blood samples were shipped either frozen or at room temperature.

The V and J genes are TRBV29-1 and TRBJ2-1, with an unclear D gene assignment. Sequencing was carried out using PBMCs or T cells enriched from blood (not recorded which). This sequence originates from a woman aged 25 to 39 who had recovered from COVID-19. The CDR3 loop reads CSVYPLLYNEQFF. The DNA is TGCAGCGTCTACCCCCTCCTTTACAATGAGCAGTTCTTC.